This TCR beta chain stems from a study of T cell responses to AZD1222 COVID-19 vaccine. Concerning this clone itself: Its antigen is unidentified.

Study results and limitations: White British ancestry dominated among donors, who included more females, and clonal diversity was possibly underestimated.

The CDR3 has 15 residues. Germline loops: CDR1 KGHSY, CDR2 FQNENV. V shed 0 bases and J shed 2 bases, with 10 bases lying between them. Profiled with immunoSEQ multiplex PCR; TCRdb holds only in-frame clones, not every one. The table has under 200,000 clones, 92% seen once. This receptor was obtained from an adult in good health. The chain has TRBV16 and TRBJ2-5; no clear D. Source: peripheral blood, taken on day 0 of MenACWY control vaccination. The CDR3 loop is CASSQSAGLQETQYF. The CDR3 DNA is TGTGCCAGCAGCCAATCGGCCGGGCTACAAGAGACCCAGTACTTC.